This T cell receptor beta chain was sequenced in a study of T cells in Graves' hyperthyroidism and ophthalmopathy. Germline V gives CDR1 LNHDA, CDR2 SQIVND (reference sequence). Unmatched junction bases numbered 12, after V lost 10 bases and J lost 4 bases. The CDR3 has 15 residues. Researchers took RNA transcripts and amplified the TCR beta CDR3 regions from them. When the TCR CDR3 underwent first-round RT-PCR, the HTBI primer set was used. TCRdb re-analysed the multiplex PCR reads in MiXCR, keeping a single row per CDR3 protein. This sample carries roughly 700,000 distinct CDR3 sequences, 14% of them seen once, and the ten largest clones take 10%. Participants, patients aged 18 to 65, had newly diagnosed hyperthyroidism with a duration under 2 months. Pregnant or lactating patients were excluded, as were those with uncontrolled infection or other autoimmune disease.

Sequences were obtained from blood. The sequence derives from a woman younger than 30 with Graves' hyperthyroidism. V usage is TRBV19 and J usage is TRBJ2-3; TRBD1 matches at 9 bases. Here the CDR3 reads CAIADPGQGPDTQYF. CDR3 in DNA: TGTGCCATCGCAGACCCGGGACAGGGTCCAGATACGCAGTATTTT.